The clone carrying this T cell receptor beta chain is labeled as medium-sized. The antigen remains unidentified. Germline V gene lookup returns CDR1 KGHSH and CDR2 LQKENI. V was cut by 2 bases and J by 2 bases, with 9 bases left in between. The CDR3 totals 15 residues. The data belong to a study of OX40 agonist ivuxolimab in advanced cancers. Study at large: Patients received ivuxolimab, an intravenous treatment, every 2 weeks at 0.01 to 10 mg/kg. Study observations and caveats: On average, a greater number of expanded clones characterised CD8+ T cells relative to CD4+. Clones of CD4+ and CD8+ blood T cells grew by week 6 at doses of 0.1 to 3.0 mg/kg. Antigen specificity of clonally expanded peripheral T cells was not established.

The assay was immunoSEQ multiplex PCR, and TCRdb's table has in-frame clones only and misses some. Of just over 9,500 clones in the sample, around three fifths are singletons; the top ten hold about 24%. The chain couples TRBV18 to TRBJ2-2; unclear D gene. Sequenced material: CD4+ or CD8+ T cells sorted from blood, taken in a trial of the OX40 agonist ivuxolimab. The TCR was taken from an adult with an advanced solid tumor such as melanoma, head and neck, liver or kidney cancer. The CDR3 here is CASSPAGSNTGELFF. CDR3 coding DNA: TGTGCCAGCTCACCAGCAGGCTCTAACACCGGGGAGCTGTTTTTT.